One and the same sample provided the 8 T cell receptor beta chains below, sequenced in a study of T cell responses to AZD1222 COVID-19 vaccine. Some clones are missing from TCRdb's copy, which holds only in-frame ones; the method was immunoSEQ multiplex PCR. The profile shows roughly 150,000 clones, about 89% of them singletons. The material was peripheral blood, obtained 28 days after the second AZD1222 dose. The receptors were gathered from an adult who received the AZD1222 COVID-19 vaccine.

The chain has TRBV24-1 and TRBJ2-1; D call uncertain. CDR1 and CDR2 (germline): KGHDR, SFDVKD. This CDR3 contains 12 residues. V was clipped by 5 bases and J by 5 bases, with 6 bases between them. The CDR3 region has the DNA TGTGCCACCAGTGGTTCGGACAATGAGCAGTTCTTC. It yields the protein CATSGSDNEQFF.

V usage is TRBV3-1 (or the pseudogene TRBV3-2) and J usage is TRBJ2-2; 9 nucleotides align to TRBD2. CDR3 length: 14 amino acids. The germline V gene has CDR1 LGHDT and CDR2 YNNKEL (reference sequence). V trimming: 6 bases; J trimming: 5 bases; junction bases outside the gene matches: 4. The CDR3 nucleotides are TGTGCCAGCAGGCGGGAGGGCGGGACCGGGGAGCTGTTTTTT. As protein: CASRREGGTGELFF.

This rearrangement joins TRBV29-1 to TRBJ1-1; D uncertain. The CDR3 spans 12 residues. Trimming cost V 4 bases and J 1 base, with 7 bases left between them. Per germline, CDR1 SQVTM and CDR2 ANQGSEA. The CDR3 here is CSVGQANTEAFF. In DNA, the CDR3 is TGCAGCGTTGGGCAGGCGAACACTGAAGCTTTCTTT.

The gene calls are TRBV24-1 and TRBJ1-1; 8 bases map to TRBD1. The CDR3 extends over 16 amino acids. The V gene's germline CDR1 is KGHDR and CDR2 SFDVKD. Losses at the gene ends were 4 bases for V and 5 bases for J; bases not matched to a gene: 11. Here the CDR3 reads CATSDRGQRVRTEAFF. In DNA, the CDR3 is TGTGCCACCAGTGACAGGGGGCAGAGAGTTCGGACTGAAGCTTTCTTT.

The chain combines TRBV11-3 with TRBJ1-6, with D possibly being TRBD1 (6 bases). Trimming left V 6 bases short and J 1 base short, with 10 bases between. The CDR3 totals 15 residues. The germline V gene encodes CDR1 SGHNT and CDR2 YENEEA. The CDR3 reads CASSPRGSYNSPLHF. The CDR3, as DNA: TGTGCCAGCAGTCCCAGGGGTTCCTATAATTCACCCCTCCACTTT.

The chain joins TRBV5-6 to TRBJ2-7; possibly TRBD1 or TRBD2 for D (6 bases each). The CDR3 is 13 residues long. V lost 4 bases and J lost 5, with 13 bases in between. Germline values: CDR1 SGHDT, CDR2 YYEEEE. This CDR3 reads CASSEGGLDEQYF. The DNA for the CDR3 is TGTGCCAGCAGCGAGGGGGGACTGGACGAGCAGTACTTC.

CDR3 amino acids: CASSTLERGDNQPQHF. The CDR3 DNA sequence: TGTGCCAGCAGCACCCTAGAGAGGGGGGATAATCAGCCCCAGCATTTT. V and J are TRBV5-8 and TRBJ1-5, with a possible D match to TRBD1 (6 bases). Between the trimmed V and J ends, which lost 4 bases and 4 bases, there was a span of 18 bases. CDR1 is SGHTS and CDR2 is YDEGEE in the germline V gene. The CDR3 has 16 residues.

The chain uses TRBV6-6 and TRBJ1-1; D perhaps matches TRBD1 (5 bases). Trimming took off 2 bases at V and 2 bases at J, with 6 bases between the two ends. This CDR3 contains 13 residues. The germline gives CDR1 MNHNY, CDR2 SVGAGI (reference sequence). CDR3 DNA: TGTGCCAGCAGTTACCGGGGCAACACTGAAGCTTTCTTT. Translated, it gives CASSYRGNTEAFF.